Listed below are T cell receptor beta chains from one sample, sequenced in a study of blood T cell repertoires in COVID-19. Using immunoSEQ multiplex PCR, the repertoire was profiled, and TCRdb retains in-frame clones only, with some absent. The table has approximately 85,000 clones, roughly 90% seen once; the top ten hold 27%. The specimen was peripheral blood. Receptors originate from a man aged 50 to 60 with active or convalescent COVID-19. Each CDR3 is given with its conserved first and last residue. The D gene is left open where the match is weak. Clone size is shown for a subset of rows, as once, few, many or a class of expanded clone.

>-|TRBJ2-5|-|TRBV7-2
CASTKGVAPQETQYF
TGTGCCAGCACAAAGGGGGTAGCCCCCCAAGAGACCCAGTACTTC
>few|TRBJ1-5|TRBD1|TRBV24-1
CATSQQGNYQPQHF
TGTGCCACCAGCCAACAGGGGAATTATCAGCCCCAGCATTTT
>-|TRBJ2-7|-|TRBV30
CAWVPDSHKTYEQYF
TGTGCCTGGGTCCCGGACTCCCATAAAACCTACGAGCAGTACTTC
>-|TRBJ1-1|-|TRBV18
CASSTTVTTEAFF
TGTGCCAGCTCAACGACAGTCACCACTGAAGCTTTCTTT
>-|TRBJ1-4|-|TRBV4-1
CASSRDSNEKLFF
TGCGCCAGCAGCAGAGACAGTAATGAAAAACTGTTTTTT
>-|TRBJ1-1|TRBD1|TRBV6-6
CASRQGQMNTEAFF
TGTGCCAGCAGGCAGGGACAGATGAACACTGAAGCTTTCTTT
>-|TRBJ2-7|-|TRBV18
CASSPSGTAGHEQYF
TGTGCCAGCTCACCTAGCGGGACAGCGGGACACGAGCAGTACTTC
>-|TRBJ2-7|TRBD1|TRBV7-2
CASSQGTGASYEQYF
TGTGCCAGCAGCCAAGGGACAGGGGCGTCCTACGAGCAGTACTTC
>-|TRBJ2-2|TRBD2|TRBV11-2
CASSARGGLTGELFF
TGTGCCAGCAGCGCCCGGGGAGGGCTAACCGGGGAGCTGTTTTTT
>-|TRBJ1-6|-|TRBV10-3
CAISDQAGNNSPLHF
TGTGCCATCAGTGACCAAGCAGGGAACAATTCACCCCTCCACTTT
>many|TRBJ2-1|TRBD2|TRBV27
CASSGEAGALGNEQFF
TGTGCCAGCAGCGGCGAAGCGGGAGCTCTGGGCAATGAGCAGTTCTTC
>-|TRBJ2-7|-|TRBV7-9
CASSFASSYEQYF
TGTGCCAGCAGCTTTGCTAGCAGCTACGAGCAGTACTTC
>-|TRBJ2-1|TRBD1|TRBV2
CASRTDRANEQFF
TGTGCCAGCCGTACGGACAGGGCAAATGAGCAGTTCTTC
>-|TRBJ2-4|-|TRBV11-2
CASSLGVENIQYF
TGTGCCAGCAGCTTAGGTGTAGAAAACATTCAGTACTTC
>-|TRBJ2-7|-|TRBV5-1
CASSAPSGGSEQYF
TGCGCCAGCAGCGCCCCCTCTGGGGGCTCCGAGCAGTACTTC
>-|TRBJ2-7|TRBD2|TRBV6-5
CASWRAGGPLEQYF
TGTGCCAGCTGGAGGGCGGGAGGCCCCCTCGAGCAGTACTTC
>-|TRBJ2-7|TRBD1|TRBV11-2
CASSPGQGSYEQYF
TGTGCCAGCAGCCCGGGACAGGGCTCCTACGAGCAGTACTTC
>-|TRBJ1-1|-|TRBV19
CASTNTRDTEAFF
TGTGCCAGCACTAACACTCGGGACACTGAAGCTTTCTTT
>-|TRBJ2-1|TRBD1|TRBV6-6
CASSYYDRGSYNEQFF
TGTGCCAGCAGTTACTACGACAGGGGGAGCTACAATGAGCAGTTCTTC
>-|TRBJ2-1|TRBD2|TRBV4-3
CASSQELRGVYNEQFF
TGCGCCAGCAGCCAAGAATTGCGGGGGGTTTACAATGAGCAGTTCTTC
>-|TRBJ2-1|-|TRBV19
CASSIGGPTRSEQFF
TGTGCCAGTAGTATAGGTGGTCCCACTCGAAGTGAGCAGTTCTTC
>-|TRBJ2-2|-|TRBV9
CASSVKGGVGPNTGELFF
TGTGCCAGCAGCGTAAAGGGAGGAGTGGGACCGAACACCGGGGAGCTGTTTTTT
>-|TRBJ1-1|-|TRBV18
CASSPSGTEAFF
TGTGCCAGCTCACCGTCGGGTACTGAAGCTTTCTTT
>few|TRBJ2-6|-|TRBV5-1
CASSFGGMAGANVLTF
TGCGCCAGCAGCTTCGGGGGTATGGCTGGGGCCAACGTCCTGACTTTC
>-|TRBJ2-1|-|TRBV3-1/TRBV3-2
CASSLINFQGHEQFF
TGTGCCAGCAGCCTCATCAATTTCCAGGGTCATGAGCAGTTCTTC
>-|TRBJ2-5|TRBD1|TRBV5-1
CASSLAGTGRGETQYF
TGCGCCAGCAGCTTGGCGGGGACAGGGAGGGGAGAGACCCAGTACTTC
>-|TRBJ2-3|TRBD1|TRBV27
CASSFLLTGGASDTQYF
TGTGCCAGCAGTTTCCTCCTTACAGGGGGCGCTTCAGATACGCAGTATTTT
>-|TRBJ1-1|-|TRBV5-1
CASRPPGLDTEAFF
TGCGCCAGCAGGCCGCCGGGGTTGGACACTGAAGCTTTCTTT
>-|TRBJ1-1|-|TRBV7-2
CASSLAGGPLINTEAFF
TGTGCCAGCAGCTTAGCCGGGGGGCCACTGATAAACACTGAAGCTTTCTTT
>-|TRBJ1-1|TRBD1|TRBV5-4
CASSQGQGTEAFF
TGTGCCAGCAGCCAAGGACAGGGCACTGAAGCTTTCTTT
>-|TRBJ2-4|TRBD2|TRBV5-1
CASSPSSGTSGSIQYF
TGCGCCAGCAGCCCATCCTCCGGGACTAGCGGGAGCATTCAGTACTTC
>-|TRBJ2-7|-|TRBV18
CASSPRDKASYEQYF
TGTGCCAGCTCACCGAGGGACAAGGCATCCTACGAGCAGTACTTC